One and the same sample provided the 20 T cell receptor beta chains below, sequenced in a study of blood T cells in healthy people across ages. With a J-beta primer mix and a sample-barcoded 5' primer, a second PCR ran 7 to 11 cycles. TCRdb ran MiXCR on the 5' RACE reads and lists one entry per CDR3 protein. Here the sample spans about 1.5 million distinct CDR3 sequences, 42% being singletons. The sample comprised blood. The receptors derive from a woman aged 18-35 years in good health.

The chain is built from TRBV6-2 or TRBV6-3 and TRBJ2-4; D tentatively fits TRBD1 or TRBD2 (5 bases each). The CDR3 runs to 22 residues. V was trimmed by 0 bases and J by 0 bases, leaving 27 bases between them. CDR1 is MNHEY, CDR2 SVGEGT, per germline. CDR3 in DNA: TGTGCCAGCAGTTACTCAGTGGAATCGGGGCCGAAAGGGAGCGGAGCCAAAAACATTCAGTACTTC. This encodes CASSYSVESGPKGSGAKNIQYF.

The chain's CDR3 is CASRLGRTTRGDTQYF. The DNA for the CDR3 is TGTGCCAGCAGACTGGGGCGGACTACACGGGGGGATACGCAGTATTTT. The V gene is TRBV6-5, the J gene TRBJ2-3, with D perhaps matching TRBD2 (6 bases). V was pared by 6 bases and J by 6 bases, with 22 bases between. Germline CDR1 is MNHEY and CDR2 is SVGAGI. The CDR3 totals 16 residues.

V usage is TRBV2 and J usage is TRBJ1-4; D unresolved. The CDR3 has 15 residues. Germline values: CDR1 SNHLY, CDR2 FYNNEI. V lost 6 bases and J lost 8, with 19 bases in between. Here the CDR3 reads CASSGIRWFEEKLFF. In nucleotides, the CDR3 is TGTGCCAGCAGCGGGATTAGGTGGTTTGAAGAAAAACTGTTTTTT.

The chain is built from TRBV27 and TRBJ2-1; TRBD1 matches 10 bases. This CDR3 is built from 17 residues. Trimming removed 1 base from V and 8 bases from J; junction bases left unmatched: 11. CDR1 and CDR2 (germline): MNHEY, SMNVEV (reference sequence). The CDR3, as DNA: TGTGCCAGCAGTTTATGGGGGGGACAGGGGAACATGGATGAGCAGTTCTTC. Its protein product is CASSLWGGQGNMDEQFF.

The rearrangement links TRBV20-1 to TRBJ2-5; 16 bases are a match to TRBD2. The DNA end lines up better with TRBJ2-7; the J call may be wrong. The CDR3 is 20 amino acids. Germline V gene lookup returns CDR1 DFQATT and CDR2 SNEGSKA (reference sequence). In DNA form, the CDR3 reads TGCAGTGCTAGAGATCTACCCGGGACTAGCGGGAGGGCCTCGGGGGACGAGCAGTACTTC. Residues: CSARDLPGTSGRASGDEQYF.

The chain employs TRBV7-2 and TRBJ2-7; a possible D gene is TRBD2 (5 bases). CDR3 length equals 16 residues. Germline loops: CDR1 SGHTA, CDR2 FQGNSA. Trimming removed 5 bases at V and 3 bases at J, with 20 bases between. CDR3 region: CASSLVRVRGYYEQYF. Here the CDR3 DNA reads TGTGCCAGCAGCCTCGTCCGGGTTCGGGGATACTACGAGCAGTACTTC. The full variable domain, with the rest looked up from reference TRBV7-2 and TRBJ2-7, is GAGVSQSPSNKVTEKGKDVELRCDPISGHTALYWYRQSLGQGLEFLIYFQGNSAPDKSGLPSDRFSAERTGGSVSTLTIQRTQQEDSAVYLCASSLVRVRGYYEQYFGPGTRLTVT.

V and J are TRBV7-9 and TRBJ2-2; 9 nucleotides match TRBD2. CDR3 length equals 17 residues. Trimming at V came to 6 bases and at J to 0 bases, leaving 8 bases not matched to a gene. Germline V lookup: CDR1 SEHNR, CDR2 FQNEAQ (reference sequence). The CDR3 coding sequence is TGTGCCAGCAGGCGTTTAGCGGGGGTGACGAACACCGGGGAGCTGTTTTTT. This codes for CASRRLAGVTNTGELFF.

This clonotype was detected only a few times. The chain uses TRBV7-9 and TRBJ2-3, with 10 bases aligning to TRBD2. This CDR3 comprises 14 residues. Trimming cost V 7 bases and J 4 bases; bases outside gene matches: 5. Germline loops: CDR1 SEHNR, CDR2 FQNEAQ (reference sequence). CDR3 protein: CASTLAGVADTQYF. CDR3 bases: TGTGCCAGCACGCTAGCGGGAGTAGCAGATACGCAGTATTTT.

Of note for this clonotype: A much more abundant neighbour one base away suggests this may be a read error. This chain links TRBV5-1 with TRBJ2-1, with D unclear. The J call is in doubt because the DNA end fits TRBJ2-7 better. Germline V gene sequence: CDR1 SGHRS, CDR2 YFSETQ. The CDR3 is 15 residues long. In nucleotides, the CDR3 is TGCGCCAGCAGCGTAGGACGGAATTCCTACAATGAGCAGTACTTC. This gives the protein CASSVGRNSYNEQYF.

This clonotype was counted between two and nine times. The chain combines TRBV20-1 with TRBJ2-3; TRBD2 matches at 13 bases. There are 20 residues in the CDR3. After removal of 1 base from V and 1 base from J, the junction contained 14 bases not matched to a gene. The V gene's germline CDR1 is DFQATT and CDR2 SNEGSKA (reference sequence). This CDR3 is CSARALAGTSGKVGTDTQYF. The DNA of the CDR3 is TGCAGTGCTAGAGCCCTAGCCGGGACTAGCGGGAAGGTGGGCACAGATACGCAGTATTTT.

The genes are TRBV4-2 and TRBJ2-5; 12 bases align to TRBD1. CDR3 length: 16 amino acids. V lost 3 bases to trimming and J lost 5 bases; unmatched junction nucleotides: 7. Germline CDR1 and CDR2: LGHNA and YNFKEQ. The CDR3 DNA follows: TGTGCCAGCAGCCAGTCCGGGACAGGGGGCACGGAGACCCAGTACTTC. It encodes CASSQSGTGGTETQYF.

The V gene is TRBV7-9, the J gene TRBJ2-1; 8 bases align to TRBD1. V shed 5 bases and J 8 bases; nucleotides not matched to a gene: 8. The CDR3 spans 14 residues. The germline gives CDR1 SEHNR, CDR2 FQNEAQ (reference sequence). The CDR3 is CASSPRTGWDEQFF. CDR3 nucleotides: TGTGCCAGCAGCCCCCGGACAGGGTGGGATGAGCAGTTCTTC.

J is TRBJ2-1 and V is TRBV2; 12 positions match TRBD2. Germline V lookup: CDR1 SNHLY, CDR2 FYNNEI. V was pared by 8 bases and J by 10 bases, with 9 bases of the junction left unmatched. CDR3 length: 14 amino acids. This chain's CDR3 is CASEASGRVKEQFF. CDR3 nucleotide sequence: TGTGCCAGCGAGGCTAGCGGGAGGGTTAAGGAGCAGTTCTTC. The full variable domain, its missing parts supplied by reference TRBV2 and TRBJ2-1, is EPEVTQTPSHQVTQMGQEVILRCVPISNHLYFYWYRQILGQKVEFLVSFYNNEISEKSEIFDDQFSVERPDGSNFTLKIRSTKLEDSAMYFCASEASGRVKEQFFGPGTRLTVL.

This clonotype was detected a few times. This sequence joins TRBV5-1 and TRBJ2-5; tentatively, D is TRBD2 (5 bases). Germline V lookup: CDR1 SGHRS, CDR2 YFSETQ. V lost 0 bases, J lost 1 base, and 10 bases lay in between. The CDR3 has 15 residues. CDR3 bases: TGCGCCAGCAGCTTGGGCTTAGCGTCCCAAGAGACCCAGTACTTC. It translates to CASSLGLASQETQYF.

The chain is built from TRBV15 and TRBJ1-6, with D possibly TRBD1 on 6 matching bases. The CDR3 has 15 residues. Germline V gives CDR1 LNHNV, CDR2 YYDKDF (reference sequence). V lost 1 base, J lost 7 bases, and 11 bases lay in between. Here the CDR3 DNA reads TGTGCCACCAGCAGAGTAGGGGGTCCAAATTCACCCCTCCACTTT. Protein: CATSRVGGPNSPLHF.

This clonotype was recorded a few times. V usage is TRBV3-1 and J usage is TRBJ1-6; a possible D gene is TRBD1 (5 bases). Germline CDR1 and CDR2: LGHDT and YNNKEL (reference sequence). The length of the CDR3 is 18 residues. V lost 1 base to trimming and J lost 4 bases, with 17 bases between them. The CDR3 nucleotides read TGTGCCAGCAGCCAAGCCATCTGGAGGGAGGGGTATAATTCACCCCTCCACTTT. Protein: CASSQAIWREGYNSPLHF.

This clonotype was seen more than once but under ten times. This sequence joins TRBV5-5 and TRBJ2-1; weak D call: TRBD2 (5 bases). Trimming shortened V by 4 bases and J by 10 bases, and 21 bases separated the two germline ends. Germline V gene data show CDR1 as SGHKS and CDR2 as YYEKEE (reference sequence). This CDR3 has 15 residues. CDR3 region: CASSPAFASGQEQFF. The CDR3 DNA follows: TGTGCCAGCAGCCCGGCCTTTGCGAGCGGCCAAGAGCAGTTCTTC.

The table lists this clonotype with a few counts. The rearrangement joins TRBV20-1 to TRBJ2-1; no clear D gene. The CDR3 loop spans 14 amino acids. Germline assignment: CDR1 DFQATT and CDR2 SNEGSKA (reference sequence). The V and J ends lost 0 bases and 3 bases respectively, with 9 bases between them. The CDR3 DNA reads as TGCAGTGCTAGAGATCAGAACCTCTACAATGAGCAGTTCTTC. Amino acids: CSARDQNLYNEQFF.

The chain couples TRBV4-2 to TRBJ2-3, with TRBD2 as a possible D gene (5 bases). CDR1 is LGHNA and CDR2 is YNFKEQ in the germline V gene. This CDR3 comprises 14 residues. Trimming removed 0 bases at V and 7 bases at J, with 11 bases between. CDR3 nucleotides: TGTGCCAGCAGCCAAGAGGAGGCGGACTATACGCAGTATTTT. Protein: CASSQEEADYTQYF.

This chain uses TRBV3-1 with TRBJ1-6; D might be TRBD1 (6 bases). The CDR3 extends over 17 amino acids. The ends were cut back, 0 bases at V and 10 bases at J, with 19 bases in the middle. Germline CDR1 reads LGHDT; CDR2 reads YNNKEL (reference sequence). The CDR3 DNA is TGTGCCAGCAGCCAAGATGGGGGCAGGATAATGGGATCACCCCTCCACTTT. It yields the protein CASSQDGGRIMGSPLHF.